The clone carrying this TCR beta chain was observed many times. Germline trimming cut 3 bases from V and 9 bases from J; bases unmatched to any gene: 6. CDR3 length: 15 residues. Germline assignment: CDR1 SGHRS and CDR2 YFSETQ. One entry per CDR3 protein, called by TCRdb with MiXCR from the RT-PCR reads. This sample has hundreds of thousands of distinct CDR3 sequences, with 12% to 15% found just once. The source material was memory CD4+ T cells from blood. The source of this sequence is a female donor in good health, serving as a healthy control. The V and J genes are TRBV5-1 and TRBJ2-1, with TRBD2 identical over 13 bases. Here the CDR3 reads CASSWTSGSMGEQFF. The CDR3 DNA sequence: TGCGCCAGCAGCTGGACTAGCGGGAGTATGGGTGAGCAGTTCTTC.